These 4 T cell receptor beta chains were all obtained from the same sample, sequenced in a study of blood T cells in healthy people across ages. Primed by a sample-barcoded 5' primer and a J-beta primer mix, a second PCR proceeded for about 7 to 12 cycles. TCRdb reprocessed the 5' RACE reads via MiXCR and lists one record per CDR3 protein. The table includes 900,000 to 950,000 distinct CDR3 sequences, around 29% detected once. A further study also used this sample, focusing on T cells of mothers and their children.

The sequencing input was blood. The receptor source for this set is a woman between 40 and 50 years old in good health.

This clonotype occurred a few times. The V and J genes are TRBV28 and TRBJ2-7; 7 nucleotides agree with TRBD1. The CDR3 sequence is 14 residues long. The V segment lost 7 bases and the J segment 4 bases; nucleotides outside the gene matches: 10. CDR1 is MDHEN, CDR2 SYDVKM, per germline. CDR3 amino acids: CASTPRGQLYEQYF. Written as DNA, the CDR3 is TGTGCCAGCACTCCGAGGGGACAGTTGTACGAGCAGTACTTC.

The genes are TRBV3-1 and TRBJ1-2, with D possibly matching TRBD1 (5 bases). Trimming shortened V by 0 bases and J by 7 bases, and 9 bases separated the two germline ends. Germline-derived CDR1 and CDR2 are LGHDT and YNNKEL (reference sequence). This CDR3 region has 13 residues. The CDR3 loop is CASSQEGTRGYTF. The CDR3 DNA is TGTGCCAGCAGCCAAGAAGGGACTCGTGGCTACACCTTC.

This clonotype showed up just a few times. The chain employs TRBV5-1 and TRBJ2-3; D is ambiguous. V lost 6 bases, J lost 5 bases, and 4 bases lay in between. Germline lookup yields CDR1 SGHRS and CDR2 YFSETQ. This CDR3 is built from 10 residues. CDR3 sequence (DNA): TGCGCCAGCATGGGAGATACGCAGTATTTT. This encodes CASMGDTQYF. Using reference TRBV5-1 and TRBJ2-3 for the parts outside the CDR3, the full variable domain is KAGVTQTPRYLIKTRGQQVTLSCSPISGHRSVSWYQQTPGQGLQFLFEYFSETQRNKGNFPGRFSGRQFSNSRSEMNVSTLELGDSALYLCASMGDTQYFGPGTRLTVL.

Ten or more counts support this clonotype. This chain links TRBV7-2 with TRBJ1-2; TRBD1 might be the D (5 bases). Trimming pared 4 bases from V and 3 bases from J, leaving 15 bases between. Germline values: CDR1 SGHTA, CDR2 FQGNSA. The CDR3 runs 15 residues. CDR3 nucleotide sequence: TGTGCCAGCAGCTCCCCCAGGGAAGGCCACTATGGCTACACCTTC. This encodes CASSSPREGHYGYTF.